This TCR beta chain originates from a study of brain T cells in children with intractable seizures. Study-wide results and caveats: Clones missing pre-surgery may reflect undersampling of that blood sample. HCMV serostatus was not known, and viral specificity came from CDR3 similarity only.

Patients received at least one anti-epileptic drug before surgery. This clone was counted only a few times. Its antigen is currently unknown. Measured with immunoSEQ multiplex PCR; TCRdb has only the in-frame clones, and not every one. The sample has just under 65,000 clones, 95% to 97% seen once. This CDR3 has 15 residues. CDR1 LGHNA and CDR2 YNFKEQ come from the germline V gene. V was pared by 0 bases and J by 3 bases, with 12 bases between. This receptor was obtained from a boy in the first two years of life with focal cortical dysplasia and intractable seizures. The sample here was peripheral blood, taken at surgery. The chain couples TRBV4-2 to TRBJ2-7; D remains ambiguous. The CDR3 DNA sequence: TGTGCCAGCAGCCAAGATTTGGCTGGCTACTACGAGCAGTACTTC. This sequence encodes CASSQDLAGYYEQYF.